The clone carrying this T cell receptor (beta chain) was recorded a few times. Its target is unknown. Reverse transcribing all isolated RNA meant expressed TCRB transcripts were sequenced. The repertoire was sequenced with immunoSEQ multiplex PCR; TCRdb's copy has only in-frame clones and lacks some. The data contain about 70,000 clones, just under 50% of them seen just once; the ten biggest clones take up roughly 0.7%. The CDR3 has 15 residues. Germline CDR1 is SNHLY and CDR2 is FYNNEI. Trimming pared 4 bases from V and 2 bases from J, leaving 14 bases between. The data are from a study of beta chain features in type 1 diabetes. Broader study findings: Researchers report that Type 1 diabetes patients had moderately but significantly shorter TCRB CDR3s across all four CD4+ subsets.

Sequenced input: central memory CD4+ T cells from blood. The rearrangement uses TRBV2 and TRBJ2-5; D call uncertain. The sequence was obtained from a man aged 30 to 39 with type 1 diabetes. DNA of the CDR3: TGTGCCAGCAGTGTTAGTCGGTGGGCTCAAGAGACCCAGTACTTC. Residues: CASSVSRWAQETQYF.